The sequence of this T cell receptor beta chain was determined in a study of T-cell memory formation after mild COVID-19. The wider study: Clusters of TCRs were largely donor specific.

Each CDR3 protein gets one entry after TCRdb re-called the 5' RACE reads with MiXCR. The sample includes around 250,000 distinct CDR3 sequences, about 17% of them seen just once. The CDR3 runs to 14 residues. Germline V lookup: CDR1 LGHNA, CDR2 YSLEER. V lost 3 bases, J lost 1 base, and 2 bases stayed unmatched. Study outcomes and limitations: Cross-reactive memory apparently joined, as some responding clones appeared in pre-infection memory. Largely, contracting CD4+ clones fell within CM and EM, and contracting CD8+ clones within EMRA. Contracting clones from day 15 to 85 showed balanced CD4/CD8; later expanders favored CD4+.

There are a few counts of this clonotype. Its cognate antigen is unknown. This TCR came from a man between 18 and 35 years old who had mild COVID-19 (a few samples of this study predate the infection). Cell type and time point are not known. V gene TRBV4-3 combines with J gene TRBJ1-1; 7 nucleotides align to TRBD1. The sample comprised PBMCs or a T cell subset sorted from them (not recorded which). CDR3 nucleotide sequence: TGCGCCAGCAGCCACCGGACAGGGAACACTGAAGCTTTCTTT. Amino acid sequence: CASSHRTGNTEAFF.